This T cell receptor beta chain derives from a study of cytomegalovirus exposure and HLA in healthy donors. Broader study findings: Clonal expansion was found to be greater in HLA-associated TCR beta chains than in equally common others in a later analysis.

PCR was performed using 60 Vbeta and 13 Jbeta primers. The assay was immunoSEQ multiplex PCR, and TCRdb's table has in-frame clones only and misses some. The sample lists 100,000 to 150,000 clones, roughly 72% occurring once. This clone is medium-sized. No antigen is known for it. Other nucleotide sequences in the sample specify the same CDR3. Per germline, CDR1 MNHEY and CDR2 SMNVEV (reference sequence). The CDR3 contains 15 residues. V shed 5 bases, J shed 3 bases, and the junction held 8 bases outside the gene matches. Sequencing input: PBMCs. The source of this sequence is a man aged 35-49 years in good health and CMV-seropositive. The chain employs TRBV27 and TRBJ1-2, with 8 bases identical to TRBD1. CDR3 sequence: CASSPGTGGYYGYTF. In nucleotides, the CDR3 is TGTGCCAGCAGTCCGGGGACAGGCGGATACTATGGCTACACCTTC.